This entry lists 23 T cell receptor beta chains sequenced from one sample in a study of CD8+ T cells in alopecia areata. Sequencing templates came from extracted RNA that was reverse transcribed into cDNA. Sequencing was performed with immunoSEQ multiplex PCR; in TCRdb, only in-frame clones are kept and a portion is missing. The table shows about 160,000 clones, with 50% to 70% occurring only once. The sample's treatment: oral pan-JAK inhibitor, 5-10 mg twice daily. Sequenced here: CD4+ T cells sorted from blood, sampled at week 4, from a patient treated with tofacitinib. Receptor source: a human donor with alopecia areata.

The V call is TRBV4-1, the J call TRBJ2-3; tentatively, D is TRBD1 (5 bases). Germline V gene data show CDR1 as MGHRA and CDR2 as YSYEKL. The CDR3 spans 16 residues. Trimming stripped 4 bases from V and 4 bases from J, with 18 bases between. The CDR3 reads CASSPGGARYPDTQYF. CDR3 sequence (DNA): TGCGCCAGCAGCCCGGGTGGGGCCCGGTACCCAGATACGCAGTATTTT.

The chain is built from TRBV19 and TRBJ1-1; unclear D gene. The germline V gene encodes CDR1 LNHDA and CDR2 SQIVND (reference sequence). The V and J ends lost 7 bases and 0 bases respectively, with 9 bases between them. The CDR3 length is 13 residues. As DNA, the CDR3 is TGTGCCAGTACAGATAGAATGAACACTGAAGCTTTCTTT. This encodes CASTDRMNTEAFF.

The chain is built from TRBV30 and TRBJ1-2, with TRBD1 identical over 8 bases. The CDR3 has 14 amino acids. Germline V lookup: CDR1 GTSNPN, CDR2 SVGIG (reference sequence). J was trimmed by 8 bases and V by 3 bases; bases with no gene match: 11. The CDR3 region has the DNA TGTGCCTGGAGCCCAGGGGGCGTGCTAGGGGGCTACACCTTC. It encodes CAWSPGGVLGGYTF.

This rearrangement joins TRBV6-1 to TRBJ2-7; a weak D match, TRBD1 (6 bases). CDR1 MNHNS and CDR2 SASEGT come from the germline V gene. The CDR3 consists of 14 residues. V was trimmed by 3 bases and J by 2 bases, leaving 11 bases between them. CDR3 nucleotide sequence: TGTGCCAGCAGTGACCTGGGACAAGCCTACGAGCAGTACTTC. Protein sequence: CASSDLGQAYEQYF.

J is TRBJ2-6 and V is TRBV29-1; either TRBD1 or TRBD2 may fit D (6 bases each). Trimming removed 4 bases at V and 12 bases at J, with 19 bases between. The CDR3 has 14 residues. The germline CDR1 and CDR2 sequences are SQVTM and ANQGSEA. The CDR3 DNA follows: TGCAGCGTTGTGGGGGGCACGGAGCTTACCGTCCTGACTTTC. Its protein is CSVVGGTELTVLTF.

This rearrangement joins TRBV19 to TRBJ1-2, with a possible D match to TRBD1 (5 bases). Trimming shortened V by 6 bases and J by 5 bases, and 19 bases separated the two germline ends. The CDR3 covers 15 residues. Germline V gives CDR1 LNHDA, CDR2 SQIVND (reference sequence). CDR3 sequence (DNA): TGTGCCAGTAGCCTTCCTACGGGGCGCGGTTATGGCTACACCTTC. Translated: CASSLPTGRGYGYTF.

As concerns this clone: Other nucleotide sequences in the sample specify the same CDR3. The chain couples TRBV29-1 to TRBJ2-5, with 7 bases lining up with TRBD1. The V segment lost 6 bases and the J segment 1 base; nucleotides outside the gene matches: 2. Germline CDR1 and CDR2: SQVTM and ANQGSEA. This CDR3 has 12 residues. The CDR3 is CSVRQGQETQYF. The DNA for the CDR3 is TGCAGCGTAAGACAGGGCCAAGAGACCCAGTACTTC.

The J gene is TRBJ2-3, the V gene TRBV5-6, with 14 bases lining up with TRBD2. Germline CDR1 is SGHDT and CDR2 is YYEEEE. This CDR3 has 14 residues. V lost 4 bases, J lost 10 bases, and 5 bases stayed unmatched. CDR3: CASSLTSGGASQYF. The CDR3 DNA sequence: TGTGCCAGCAGCCTGACTAGCGGGGGGGCTTCGCAGTATTTT.

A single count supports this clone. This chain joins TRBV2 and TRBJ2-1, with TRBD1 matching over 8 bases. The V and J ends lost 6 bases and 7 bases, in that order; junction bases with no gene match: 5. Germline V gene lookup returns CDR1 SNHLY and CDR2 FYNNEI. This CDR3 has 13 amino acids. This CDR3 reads CASSGQGGNEQFF. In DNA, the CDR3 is TGTGCCAGCAGCGGACAGGGCGGAAATGAGCAGTTCTTC. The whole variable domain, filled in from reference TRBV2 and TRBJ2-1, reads EPEVTQTPSHQVTQMGQEVILRCVPISNHLYFYWYRQILGQKVEFLVSFYNNEISEKSEIFDDQFSVERPDGSNFTLKIRSTKLEDSAMYFCASSGQGGNEQFFGPGTRLTVL.

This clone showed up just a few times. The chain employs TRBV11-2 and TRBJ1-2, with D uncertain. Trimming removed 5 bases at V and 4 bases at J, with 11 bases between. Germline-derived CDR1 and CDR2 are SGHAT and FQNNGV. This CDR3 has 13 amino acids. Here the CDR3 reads CASSPGRGYGYTF. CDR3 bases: TGTGCCAGCAGCCCCGGACGGGGCTATGGCTACACCTTC.

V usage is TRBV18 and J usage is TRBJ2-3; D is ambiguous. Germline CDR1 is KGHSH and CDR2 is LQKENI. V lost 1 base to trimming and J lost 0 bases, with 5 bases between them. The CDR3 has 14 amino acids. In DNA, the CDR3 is TGTGCCAGCTCACCACTCCAGAGCACAGATACGCAGTATTTT. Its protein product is CASSPLQSTDTQYF.

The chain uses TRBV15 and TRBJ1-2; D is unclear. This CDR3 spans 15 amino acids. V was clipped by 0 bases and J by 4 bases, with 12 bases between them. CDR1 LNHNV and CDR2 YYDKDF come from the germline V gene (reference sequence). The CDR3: CATSRDSGFGYGYTF. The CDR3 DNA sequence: TGTGCCACCAGCAGAGATTCCGGGTTTGGCTATGGCTACACCTTC.

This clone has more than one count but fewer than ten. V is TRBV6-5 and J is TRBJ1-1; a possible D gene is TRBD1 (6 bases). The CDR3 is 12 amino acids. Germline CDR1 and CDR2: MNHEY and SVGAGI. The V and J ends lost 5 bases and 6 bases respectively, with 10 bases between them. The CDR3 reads CASSTPGAEAFF. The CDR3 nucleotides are TGTGCCAGCAGTACCCCAGGGGCTGAAGCTTTCTTT.

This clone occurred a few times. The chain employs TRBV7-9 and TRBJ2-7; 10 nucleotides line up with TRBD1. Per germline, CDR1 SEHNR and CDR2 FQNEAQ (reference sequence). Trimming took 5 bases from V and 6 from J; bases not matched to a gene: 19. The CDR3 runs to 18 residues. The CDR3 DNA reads TGTGCCAGCAGCCCGAACGTCTTTGGGACAGGGGACCTTAGCGAGCAGTACTTC. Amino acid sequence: CASSPNVFGTGDLSEQYF. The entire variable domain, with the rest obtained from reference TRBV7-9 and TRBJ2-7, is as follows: DTGVSQNPRHKITKRGQNVTFRCDPISEHNRLYWYRQTLGQGPEFLTYFQNEAQLEKSRLLSDRFSAERPKGSFSTLEIQRTEQGDSAMYLCASSPNVFGTGDLSEQYFGPGTRLTVT.

CDR3 region: CASSLAGQGQSYTF. The CDR3 nucleotides read TGCGCCAGCAGCTTGGCCGGACAGGGACAGAGCTACACCTTC. The V call is TRBV5-1, the J call TRBJ1-2, with 8 nucleotides matching TRBD1. CDR3 length equals 14 residues. V lost 0 bases to trimming and J lost 9 bases; unmatched junction nucleotides: 7. Germline lookup yields CDR1 SGHRS and CDR2 YFSETQ.

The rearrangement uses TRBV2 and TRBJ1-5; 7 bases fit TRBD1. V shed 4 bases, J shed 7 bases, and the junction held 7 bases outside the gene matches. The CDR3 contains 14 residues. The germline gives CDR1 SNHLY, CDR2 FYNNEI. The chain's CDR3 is CASSAPGGRQPQHF. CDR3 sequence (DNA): TGTGCCAGCAGTGCGCCAGGGGGTCGGCAGCCCCAGCATTTT.

As DNA, the CDR3 is TGTGCCTGGAGTGGGACAGGGGGATCACCCCTCCACTTT. Its protein is CAWSGTGGSPLHF. The chain recombines TRBV30 with TRBJ1-6; 10 bases are shared with TRBD1. This CDR3 is 13 amino acids long. With 1 base clipped from V and 10 bases from J, the junction kept 1 base outside the gene matches. The germline V gene encodes CDR1 GTSNPN and CDR2 SVGIG (reference sequence).

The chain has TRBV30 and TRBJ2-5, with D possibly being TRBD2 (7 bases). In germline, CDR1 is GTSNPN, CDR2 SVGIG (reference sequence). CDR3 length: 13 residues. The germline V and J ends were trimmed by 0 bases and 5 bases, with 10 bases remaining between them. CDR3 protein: CAWSVRGGETQYF. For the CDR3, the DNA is TGTGCCTGGAGTGTAAGGGGGGGCGAGACCCAGTACTTC.

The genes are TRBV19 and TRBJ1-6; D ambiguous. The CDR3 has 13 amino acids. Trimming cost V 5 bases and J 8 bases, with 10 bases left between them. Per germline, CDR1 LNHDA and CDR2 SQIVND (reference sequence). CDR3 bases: TGTGCCAGTAGTCCCGGCGGCCATTCACCCCTCCACTTT. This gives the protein CASSPGGHSPLHF. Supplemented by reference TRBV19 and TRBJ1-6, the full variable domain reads DGGITQSPKYLFRKEGQNVTLSCEQNLNHDAMYWYRQDPGQGLRLIYYSQIVNDFQKGDIAEGYSVSREKKESFPLTVTSAQKNPTAFYLCASSPGGHSPLHFGNGTRLTVT.

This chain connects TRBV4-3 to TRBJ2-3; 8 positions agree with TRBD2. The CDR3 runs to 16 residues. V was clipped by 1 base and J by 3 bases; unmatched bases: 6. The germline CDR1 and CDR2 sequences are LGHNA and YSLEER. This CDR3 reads CASSQVGGAGTDTQYF. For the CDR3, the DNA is TGCGCCAGCAGCCAAGTCGGGGGGGCCGGGACAGATACGCAGTATTTT.

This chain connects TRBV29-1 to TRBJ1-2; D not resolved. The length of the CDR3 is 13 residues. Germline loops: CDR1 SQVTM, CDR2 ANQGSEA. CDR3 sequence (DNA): TGCACCGAGGACTCAGAAGCTAACTATGGCTACACCTTC. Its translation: CTEDSEANYGYTF.

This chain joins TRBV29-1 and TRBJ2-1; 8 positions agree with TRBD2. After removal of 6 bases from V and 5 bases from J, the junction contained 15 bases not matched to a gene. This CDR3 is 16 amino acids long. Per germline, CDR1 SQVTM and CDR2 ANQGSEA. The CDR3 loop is CSVDSPDGGGHNEQFF. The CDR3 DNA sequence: TGCAGCGTGGACTCCCCTGATGGCGGGGGGCACAATGAGCAGTTCTTC.

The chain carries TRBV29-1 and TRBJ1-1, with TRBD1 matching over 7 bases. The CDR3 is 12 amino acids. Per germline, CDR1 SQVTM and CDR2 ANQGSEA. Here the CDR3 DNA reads TGCAGTACAGGGGAATGGGACACTGAAGCTTTCTTT. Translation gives CSTGEWDTEAFF.